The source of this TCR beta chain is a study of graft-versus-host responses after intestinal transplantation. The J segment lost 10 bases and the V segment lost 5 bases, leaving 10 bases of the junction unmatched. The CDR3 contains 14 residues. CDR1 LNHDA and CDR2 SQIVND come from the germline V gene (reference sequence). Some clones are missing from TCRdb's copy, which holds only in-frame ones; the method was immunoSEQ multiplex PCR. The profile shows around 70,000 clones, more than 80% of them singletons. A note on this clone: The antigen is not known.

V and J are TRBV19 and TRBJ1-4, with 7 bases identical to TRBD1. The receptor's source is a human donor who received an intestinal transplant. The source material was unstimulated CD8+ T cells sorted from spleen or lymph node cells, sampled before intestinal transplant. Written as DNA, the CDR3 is TGTGCCAGTAGTCCGCTTGGGACAGAGAGAAAACTGTTTTTT. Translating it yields CASSPLGTERKLFF.